A selection of T cell receptor beta chains follows, all from one sample in a study of blood T cell repertoires in COVID-19. Method: immunoSEQ multiplex PCR; TCRdb's copy keeps in-frame clones and lacks some. The sample yields roughly 410,000 clones, more than 75% seen once. Source material: peripheral blood. These receptors all come from a woman aged 55 to 70 with COVID-19, enrolled during active disease. CDR3s include the opening cysteine and the closing phenylalanine or tryptophan. The D gene is left open where the match is weak. Part of the rows lack a size; the others show once, few, many or a class for expanded clones.

d_gene: .; v_gene: TRBV25-1; abundance: .; j_gene: TRBJ1-1; CDR3aa: CASRRGTEAFF; CDR3nt: TGTGCCAGCAGAAGAGGCACTGAAGCTTTCTTT
d_gene: .; v_gene: TRBV7-9; abundance: .; j_gene: TRBJ1-1; CDR3aa: CASSLSDTEAFF; CDR3nt: TGTGCCAGCAGCTTATCGGACACTGAAGCTTTCTTT
d_gene: .; v_gene: TRBV18; abundance: .; j_gene: TRBJ1-5; CDR3aa: CASSWAARSFSNQPQHF; CDR3nt: TGTGCCAGCTCATGGGCAGCTCGCTCCTTTAGCAATCAGCCCCAGCATTTT
d_gene: TRBD1; v_gene: TRBV2; abundance: .; j_gene: TRBJ1-2; CDR3aa: CASRGQGRGYTF; CDR3nt: TGTGCCAGCAGGGGACAGGGCCGTGGCTACACCTTC
d_gene: TRBD2; v_gene: TRBV5-1; abundance: .; j_gene: TRBJ2-1; CDR3aa: CASSPLAGVSYNEQFF; CDR3nt: TGCGCCAGCAGCCCCTTGGCGGGGGTCTCCTACAATGAGCAGTTCTTC
d_gene: .; v_gene: TRBV6-5; abundance: .; j_gene: TRBJ1-1; CDR3aa: CASTPQVRDTEAFF; CDR3nt: TGTGCCAGCACTCCACAGGTTCGCGACACTGAAGCTTTCTTT
d_gene: TRBD2; v_gene: TRBV11-2; abundance: few; j_gene: TRBJ2-1; CDR3aa: CASSLGLAGNNEQFF; CDR3nt: TGTGCCAGCAGCTTAGGGCTAGCGGGGAACAATGAGCAGTTCTTC
d_gene: .; v_gene: TRBV28; abundance: .; j_gene: TRBJ2-5; CDR3aa: CASSLFGRQTQYF; CDR3nt: TGTGCCAGCAGTTTATTTGGGAGGCAGACCCAGTACTTC
d_gene: TRBD1; v_gene: TRBV11-2; abundance: .; j_gene: TRBJ2-5; CDR3aa: CASSRELTGSQETQYF; CDR3nt: TGTGCCAGCAGCCGGGAACTGACAGGGTCTCAAGAGACCCAGTACTTC
d_gene: .; v_gene: TRBV15; abundance: .; j_gene: TRBJ2-3; CDR3aa: CATSRVERFSTDTQYF; CDR3nt: TGTGCCACCAGCAGAGTCGAGAGATTTAGCACAGATACGCAGTATTTT
d_gene: TRBD2; v_gene: TRBV4-2; abundance: .; j_gene: TRBJ2-2; CDR3aa: CASSHTSGGAGELFF; CDR3nt: TGTGCCAGCAGCCATACTAGCGGGGGGGCCGGGGAGCTGTTTTTT
d_gene: TRBD2; v_gene: TRBV7-3; abundance: .; j_gene: TRBJ2-1; CDR3aa: CASSLAGGHNEQFF; CDR3nt: TGTGCCAGCAGCTTAGCGGGGGGGCACAATGAGCAGTTCTTC
d_gene: TRBD2; v_gene: TRBV5-1; abundance: .; j_gene: TRBJ2-5; CDR3aa: CASSLAPTSGQETQYF; CDR3nt: TGCGCCAGCAGCTTAGCCCCGACTAGCGGCCAAGAGACCCAGTACTTC
d_gene: TRBD2; v_gene: TRBV29-1; abundance: .; j_gene: TRBJ2-7; CDR3aa: CSATGLASYEQYF; CDR3nt: TGCAGCGCGACCGGACTAGCCTCCTACGAGCAGTACTTC
d_gene: TRBD1; v_gene: TRBV3-1/TRBV3-2; abundance: .; j_gene: TRBJ2-7; CDR3aa: CASSQLQGAYEQYF; CDR3nt: TGTGCCAGCAGCCAGCTACAGGGGGCCTACGAGCAGTACTTC
d_gene: TRBD1; v_gene: TRBV6-5; abundance: .; j_gene: TRBJ1-1; CDR3aa: CASSPSGGVTEAFF; CDR3nt: TGTGCCAGCAGCCCGTCAGGGGGAGTTACTGAAGCTTTCTTT
d_gene: .; v_gene: TRBV19; abundance: .; j_gene: TRBJ1-1; CDR3aa: CASSIVGSMNTEAFF; CDR3nt: TGTGCCAGTAGTATAGTTGGGAGCATGAACACTGAAGCTTTCTTT
d_gene: .; v_gene: TRBV28; abundance: .; j_gene: TRBJ1-4; CDR3aa: CASSLGGYEKLFF; CDR3nt: TGTGCCAGCAGTCTGGGGGGGTACGAAAAACTGTTTTTT
d_gene: TRBD1; v_gene: TRBV27; abundance: .; j_gene: TRBJ2-1; CDR3aa: CASSPDRGGNNEQFF; CDR3nt: TGTGCCAGCAGTCCAGACAGGGGCGGGAACAATGAGCAGTTCTTC
d_gene: .; v_gene: TRBV4-1; abundance: .; j_gene: TRBJ1-5; CDR3aa: CASSQDRWAGMSNQPQHF; CDR3nt: TGCGCCAGCAGCCAAGATCGTTGGGCAGGGATGAGCAATCAGCCCCAGCATTTT
d_gene: TRBD1; v_gene: TRBV7-2; abundance: .; j_gene: TRBJ1-4; CDR3aa: CASSLTGGAGEKLFF; CDR3nt: TGTGCCAGCAGCCTTACAGGGGGCGCAGGGGAAAAACTGTTTTTT
d_gene: .; v_gene: TRBV4-2; abundance: .; j_gene: TRBJ1-2; CDR3aa: CASSQGSYRDLRGYGYTF; CDR3nt: TGTGCCAGCAGCCAAGGATCTTACCGGGACTTGAGGGGCTATGGCTACACCTTC
d_gene: TRBD1; v_gene: TRBV6-4; abundance: .; j_gene: TRBJ2-2; CDR3aa: CASRSTGAPTGELFF; CDR3nt: TGTGCCAGCAGATCGACAGGGGCCCCGACCGGGGAGCTGTTTTTT
d_gene: TRBD1; v_gene: TRBV28; abundance: .; j_gene: TRBJ2-1; CDR3aa: CASSLQGTYNEQFF; CDR3nt: TGTGCCAGCAGTCTACAGGGGACCTACAATGAGCAGTTCTTC
d_gene: .; v_gene: TRBV21-1; abundance: .; j_gene: TRBJ1-1; CDR3aa: CASSKAPPRQGKNTEAFF; CDR3nt: TGTGCCAGCAGCAAAGCGCCACCAAGACAGGGTAAGAACACTGAAGCTTTCTTT
d_gene: TRBD1; v_gene: TRBV9; abundance: .; j_gene: TRBJ2-2; CDR3aa: CASSALDRAETGELFF; CDR3nt: TGTGCCAGCAGCGCCTTGGACAGGGCCGAAACCGGGGAGCTGTTTTTT
d_gene: .; v_gene: TRBV6-6; abundance: .; j_gene: TRBJ2-1; CDR3aa: CASSPGQTEQFF; CDR3nt: TGTGCCAGCAGTCCAGGACAGACGGAGCAGTTCTTC
d_gene: .; v_gene: TRBV4-1; abundance: .; j_gene: TRBJ1-2; CDR3aa: CASSRNWQDNYGYTF; CDR3nt: TGCGCCAGCAGCCGGAATTGGCAGGATAACTATGGCTACACCTTC
d_gene: .; v_gene: TRBV3-1/TRBV3-2; abundance: .; j_gene: TRBJ1-2; CDR3aa: CASSHTAGHWDYTF; CDR3nt: TGTGCCAGCAGCCATACTGCAGGACACTGGGACTACACCTTC
d_gene: .; v_gene: TRBV2; abundance: .; j_gene: TRBJ2-1; CDR3aa: CASSDQRASYNEQFF; CDR3nt: TGTGCCAGCAGTGATCAGCGCGCATCCTACAATGAGCAGTTCTTC
d_gene: .; v_gene: TRBV14; abundance: .; j_gene: TRBJ1-5; CDR3aa: CASSQVWRRTASNQPQHF; CDR3nt: TGTGCCAGCAGCCAAGTGTGGCGTAGGACAGCGTCAAATCAGCCCCAGCATTTT
d_gene: .; v_gene: TRBV30; abundance: .; j_gene: TRBJ1-2; CDR3aa: CAWTDGGIYGYTF; CDR3nt: TGTGCCTGGACCGATGGGGGCATCTATGGCTACACCTTC
d_gene: TRBD1; v_gene: TRBV5-4; abundance: .; j_gene: TRBJ1-4; CDR3aa: CASSSQGDSEKLFF; CDR3nt: TGTGCCAGCAGCTCACAGGGGGATAGTGAAAAACTGTTTTTT
d_gene: .; v_gene: TRBV20-1; abundance: .; j_gene: TRBJ1-2; CDR3aa: CSARQFYGYTF; CDR3nt: TGCAGTGCTAGACAGTTCTATGGCTACACCTTC
d_gene: TRBD1; v_gene: TRBV5-1; abundance: .; j_gene: TRBJ2-2; CDR3aa: CASSFTGGTGELFF; CDR3nt: TGCGCCAGCAGCTTTACAGGGGGCACCGGGGAGCTGTTTTTT
d_gene: TRBD2; v_gene: TRBV3-1/TRBV3-2; abundance: .; j_gene: TRBJ2-3; CDR3aa: CASSQRLAGGGTQYF; CDR3nt: TGTGCCAGCAGCCAAAGGCTAGCGGGGGGTGGTACGCAGTATTTT
d_gene: TRBD1; v_gene: TRBV7-2; abundance: .; j_gene: TRBJ1-6; CDR3aa: CASSLEGGGQGVSPLHF; CDR3nt: TGTGCCAGCAGCTTAGAAGGGGGGGGACAGGGTGTTTCACCCCTCCACTTT
d_gene: .; v_gene: TRBV10-2; abundance: .; j_gene: TRBJ1-6; CDR3aa: CASSELRQNNSPLHF; CDR3nt: TGCGCCAGCAGTGAGTTGCGACAGAATAATTCACCCCTCCACTTT
d_gene: .; v_gene: TRBV28; abundance: .; j_gene: TRBJ2-2; CDR3aa: CASSLSHGRTGELFF; CDR3nt: TGTGCCAGCAGTTTATCCCATGGCCGAACCGGGGAGCTGTTTTTT
d_gene: .; v_gene: TRBV11-2; abundance: .; j_gene: TRBJ1-5; CDR3aa: CASSSNRLPQHF; CDR3nt: TGTGCCAGCAGCTCCAACCGACTTCCCCAGCATTTT
d_gene: TRBD1; v_gene: TRBV10-3; abundance: .; j_gene: TRBJ1-2; CDR3aa: CAISPTGVGGYTF; CDR3nt: TGTGCCATCAGTCCCACAGGGGTGGGGGGCTACACCTTC
d_gene: TRBD1; v_gene: TRBV28; abundance: .; j_gene: TRBJ2-7; CDR3aa: CASSLLGQGSEQYF; CDR3nt: TGTGCCAGCAGTTTATTAGGACAGGGATCCGAGCAGTACTTC
d_gene: .; v_gene: TRBV3-1/TRBV3-2; abundance: .; j_gene: TRBJ2-7; CDR3aa: CASSRGLNYEQYF; CDR3nt: TGTGCCAGCAGTCGGGGACTTAACTACGAGCAGTACTTC
d_gene: .; v_gene: TRBV29-1; abundance: once; j_gene: TRBJ2-3; CDR3aa: CSLGLSTDTQYF; CDR3nt: TGCAGCCTGGGACTTAGCACAGATACGCAGTATTTT
d_gene: .; v_gene: TRBV7-2; abundance: once; j_gene: TRBJ2-1; CDR3aa: CASSFSGLYNEQFF; CDR3nt: TGTGCCAGCAGCTTTTCAGGTTTGTACAATGAGCAGTTCTTC
d_gene: TRBD1; v_gene: TRBV28; abundance: once; j_gene: TRBJ1-5; CDR3aa: CASSPDRGQPQHF; CDR3nt: TGTGCCAGCAGCCCGGACAGGGGGCAGCCCCAGCATTTT
d_gene: .; v_gene: TRBV19; abundance: .; j_gene: TRBJ2-7; CDR3aa: CASSITGSYEQYF; CDR3nt: TGTGCCAGTAGTATAACGGGTTCCTACGAGCAGTACTTC
d_gene: .; v_gene: TRBV3-1/TRBV3-2; abundance: .; j_gene: TRBJ1-6; CDR3aa: CASSQTGGSPLHF; CDR3nt: TGTGCCAGCAGCCAAACAGGTGGGTCACCCCTCCACTTT
d_gene: .; v_gene: TRBV12-3/TRBV12-4; abundance: .; j_gene: TRBJ1-1; CDR3aa: CASSSGGLTEAFF; CDR3nt: TGTGCCAGCAGTTCCGGCGGGCTTACTGAAGCTTTCTTT
d_gene: TRBD2; v_gene: TRBV7-9; abundance: .; j_gene: TRBJ2-1; CDR3aa: CASISGLAGPPGEQFF; CDR3nt: TGTGCCAGCATCTCCGGGTTAGCGGGGCCGCCAGGGGAGCAGTTCTTC